Each of the 28 T cell receptor beta chains below was sequenced from the same sample in a study of blood T cells in healthy people across ages. Primed by a sample-barcoded 5' primer and a J-beta primer mix, a second PCR proceeded for 7 to 11 cycles. TCRdb re-analysed the 5' RACE reads in MiXCR, keeping a single row per CDR3 protein. This sample has more than 1,000,000 distinct CDR3 sequences, with less than 25% found just once. In addition, the sample was reused for a study of T cells of mothers and their children.

Sequencing input: blood. The receptors were sampled from a girl between 2 and 10 years old in good health.

This rearrangement joins TRBV29-1 to TRBJ1-1; D gene uncertain. This CDR3 has 13 amino acids. V lost 2 bases and J lost 1, with 8 bases in between. Germline V gene lookup returns CDR1 SQVTM and CDR2 ANQGSEA. Written as DNA, the CDR3 is TGCAGCGTTGAATGGGAATCGAACACTGAAGCTTTCTTT. It translates to CSVEWESNTEAFF.

This clonotype was picked up a small number of times. The CDR3: CASSYSGEGEDEQFF. In nucleotides, the CDR3 is TGTGCCAGCAGTTACTCAGGGGAAGGTGAGGATGAGCAGTTCTTC. This chain joins TRBV6-5 and TRBJ2-1; maybe TRBD1 (5 bases). The ends were cut back, 0 bases at V and 8 bases at J, with 14 bases in the middle. There are 15 residues in the CDR3. Germline CDR1 MNHEY, CDR2 SVGAGI.

As regards this clonotype: Given the absence of the conserved phenylalanine or tryptophan at the CDR3 end, a read error is likely. It is unclear where the CDR3 begins or ends on the DNA, so no DNA is shown, and the CDR3 is as TCRdb lists it. The rearrangement uses TRBV11-2 and TRBJ1-2. Germline values: CDR1 SGHAT, CDR2 FQNNGV. Both ends counted, the CDR3 spans 12 residues. The CDR3 loop is CASSLEGRGSTL.

The rearrangement links TRBV20-1 to TRBJ1-5; 9 bases match TRBD1. Per germline, CDR1 DFQATT and CDR2 SNEGSKA (reference sequence). J was trimmed by 7 bases and V by 0 bases; bases with no gene match: 4. The CDR3 runs to 14 residues. DNA for the CDR3: TGCAGTGCTAGAGACCGGGACAGGGAACAGCCCCAGCATTTT. Amino acids: CSARDRDREQPQHF.

The table lists this clonotype with a few counts. The CDR3 here is CASGSLKPGGSSYNEQFF. CDR3 sequence (DNA): TGCGCCAGCGGCTCCCTTAAGCCCGGGGGGAGCTCCTACAATGAGCAGTTCTTC. This chain uses TRBV5-1 with TRBJ2-1, with 7 bases that match TRBD2. The CDR3 consists of 18 residues. Germline-derived CDR1 and CDR2 are SGHRS and YFSETQ. Trimming took 7 bases from V and 0 from J; bases not matched to a gene: 16.

V and J are TRBV12-3 or TRBV12-4 and TRBJ1-1; D gene unclear. This CDR3 region has 15 residues. The ends were cut back, 6 bases at V and 1 base at J, with 15 bases in the middle. The CDR3, as DNA: TGTGCCAGCAGCTACCACGCGGGCGAGAACACTGAAGCTTTCTTT. It specifies CASSYHAGENTEAFF.

This chain links TRBV7-8 with TRBJ2-3; TRBD2 matches 10 bases. The ends lost 6 bases at V and 6 bases at J; junction bases unmatched: 12. The germline V gene encodes CDR1 SGHVS and CDR2 FQNEAQ. This CDR3 contains 16 residues. The CDR3 DNA is TGTGCCAGCAGTCTAGCGGGAGTGTCACTGTTGGATACGCAGTATTTT. Translation: CASSLAGVSLLDTQYF.

This clonotype was observed a few times. The V gene is TRBV16, the J gene TRBJ1-3; the D is unclear. The V gene's germline CDR1 is KGHSY and CDR2 FQNENV. V gave up 1 base and J gave up 4 bases, with 8 bases separating them. The CDR3 consists of 14 residues. The CDR3 reads CASSQWPAGNTIYF. DNA for the CDR3: TGTGCCAGCAGCCAATGGCCAGCGGGAAACACCATATATTTT.

The chain joins TRBV25-1 to TRBJ2-7, with D possibly TRBD1 on 6 matching bases. The germline V gene encodes CDR1 MGHDK and CDR2 SYGVNS. Trimming left V 2 bases short and J 7 bases short, with 12 bases between. The CDR3 extends over 13 amino acids. The CDR3 here is CASSEINRVEQYF. The CDR3 nucleotides are TGTGCCAGCAGTGAAATAAACAGGGTAGAGCAGTACTTC.

This clonotype was recorded a few times. The chain combines TRBV2 with TRBJ2-4; TRBD2 might be the D (6 bases). Trimming took 4 bases from V and 8 from J, leaving 15 bases between them. Germline lookup yields CDR1 SNHLY and CDR2 FYNNEI. This CDR3 has 14 residues. The CDR3 protein is CASSGRTWGDIQYF. The CDR3, as DNA: TGTGCCAGCAGTGGAAGGACATGGGGGGACATTCAGTACTTC.

This clonotype turned up a few times. This chain connects TRBV4-1 to TRBJ1-2, with TRBD1 matching over 9 bases. Germline loops: CDR1 MGHRA, CDR2 YSYEKL. The J segment lost 4 bases and the V segment lost 4 bases, leaving 4 bases of the junction unmatched. This CDR3 is built from 14 residues. The CDR3 DNA reads TGCGCCAGCAGCCCACAGGGGGCTGGCTATGGCTACACCTTC. Translated, it gives CASSPQGAGYGYTF.

This clonotype was observed a few times. The chain uses TRBV29-1 and TRBJ2-5; D not certain. Germline V gene lookup returns CDR1 SQVTM and CDR2 ANQGSEA. The CDR3 contains 12 residues. The V end was cut by 5 bases, the J end by 2 bases, with 9 bases between. This chain's CDR3 is CSVLAGQETQYF. Here the CDR3 DNA reads TGCAGCGTTCTGGCAGGACAAGAGACCCAGTACTTC.

In this sample, this clonotype turned up a few times. The chain has TRBV7-3 and TRBJ2-1, with a weak D call TRBD2 (6 bases). This CDR3 has 15 amino acids. Trimming cost V 2 bases and J 7 bases, with 15 bases left between them. Germline CDR1 is SGHTA and CDR2 is FQGTGA. This CDR3 is CASSLETSSGNEQFF. The CDR3 DNA sequence: TGTGCCAGCAGCTTAGAAACTAGCAGCGGGAATGAGCAGTTCTTC. Variable domain in full (rest from reference TRBV7-3 and TRBJ2-1): GAGVSQTPSNKVTEKGKYVELRCDPISGHTALYWYRQSLGQGPEFLIYFQGTGAADDSGLPNDRFFAVRPEGSVSTLKIQRTERGDSAVYLCASSLETSSGNEQFFGPGTRLTVL.

This clonotype has more than one count but fewer than ten. The junction differs from germline at one of its ends, possibly a read error. This chain joins TRBV11-2 and TRBJ2-5; tentatively, D is TRBD1 (5 bases). Gene TRBJ2-7 matches the end of the DNA better, so the J call may be wrong. CDR1 and CDR2 (germline): SGHAT, FQNNGV. This CDR3 is 13 amino acids long. DNA of the CDR3: TGTGCCAGTAGCTCCAGACGGACATACGAGCAGTACTTC. Translating it yields CASSSRRTYEQYF.

The table lists this clonotype with a few counts. The chain has TRBV27 and TRBJ2-3, with a tentative D call TRBD2 (7 bases). The germline V and J ends were trimmed by 3 bases and 6 bases, with 16 bases remaining between them. This CDR3 region has 15 residues. Germline V gene lookup returns CDR1 MNHEY and CDR2 SMNVEV (reference sequence). Here the CDR3 reads CASSFRSGGADTQYF. The CDR3 nucleotides read TGTGCCAGCAGTTTCAGGAGTGGGGGGGCCGATACGCAGTATTTT.

This chain links TRBV5-1 with TRBJ2-5; 8 bases match TRBD1. Germline loops: CDR1 SGHRS, CDR2 YFSETQ. The CDR3 consists of 15 residues. The junction had 3 bases not matched to a gene; V was cut back by 0 bases and J by 2 bases. The CDR3 spells CASSLEGQDQETQYF. CDR3 coding DNA: TGCGCCAGCAGCTTGGAGGGACAGGATCAAGAGACCCAGTACTTC. Variable domain in full (rest from reference TRBV5-1 and TRBJ2-5): KAGVTQTPRYLIKTRGQQVTLSCSPISGHRSVSWYQQTPGQGLQFLFEYFSETQRNKGNFPGRFSGRQFSNSRSEMNVSTLELGDSALYLCASSLEGQDQETQYFGPGTRLLVL.

The chain joins TRBV7-2 to TRBJ2-4; a possible D gene is TRBD2 (5 bases). Trimming took off 1 base at V and 9 bases at J, with 10 bases between the two ends. Germline CDR1 reads SGHTA; CDR2 reads FQGNSA. CDR3 length equals 13 residues. CDR3 in amino acids: CASSLDTGSIQYF. CDR3 nucleotides: TGTGCCAGCAGCTTAGATACTGGGAGCATTCAGTACTTC.

The V call is TRBV7-3, the J call TRBJ2-5, with TRBD2 matching over 8 bases. There are 12 residues in the CDR3. J lost 4 bases, V lost 8 bases, and 3 bases had no gene match. Germline CDR1 is SGHTA and CDR2 is FQGTGA. The CDR3 loop is CASEAGGETQYF. The CDR3 DNA follows: TGTGCCAGCGAGGCGGGAGGAGAGACCCAGTACTTC.

The chain uses TRBV21-1 and TRBJ2-5; the listed D gene, TRBD1, was not tested against the DNA. TRBV21-1 is designated a pseudogene. This CDR3 is built from 15 residues. The CDR3 region is CASRAGQGARETQYF. Here the CDR3 DNA reads TGTGCCAGCAGAGCGGGACAGGGGGCCAGGGAGACCCAGTACTTC.

The table lists this clonotype with a few counts. The chain joins TRBV24-1 to TRBJ2-2; 14 nucleotides match TRBD2. CDR3 length: 16 residues. Trimming at V came to 2 bases and at J to 6 bases, leaving 1 base not matched to a gene. The germline CDR1 and CDR2 sequences are KGHDR and SFDVKD. In DNA form, the CDR3 reads TGTGCCACCAGTGATTGGGGACTAGCGGGAGCCGGGGAGCTGTTTTTT. Residues: CATSDWGLAGAGELFF.

This clonotype has more than one count but fewer than ten. The rearrangement joins TRBV6-2 or TRBV6-3 to TRBJ2-5; 11 nucleotides agree with TRBD2. CDR1 MNHEY and CDR2 SVGEGT come from the germline V gene. V shed 2 bases and J 2 bases; nucleotides not matched to a gene: 4. The length of the CDR3 is 16 residues. As DNA, the CDR3 is TGTGCCAGCAGTTACGTGGGACTAGCGGCGCAAGAGACCCAGTACTTC. Translation gives CASSYVGLAAQETQYF.

This chain connects TRBV4-1 to TRBJ1-4, with D unresolved. In germline, CDR1 is MGHRA, CDR2 YSYEKL. V lost 5 bases, J lost 7 bases, and 11 bases lay in between. This CDR3 is built from 13 residues. CDR3 sequence (DNA): TGCGCCAGCAGCACAAGCAGAGGTGAAAAACTGTTTTTT. This encodes CASSTSRGEKLFF.

The gene calls are TRBV9 and TRBJ2-4; D may be TRBD1 (5 bases). Trimming stripped 0 bases from V and 2 bases from J, with 9 bases between. The length of the CDR3 is 15 residues. Germline lookup yields CDR1 SGDLS and CDR2 YYNGEE. CDR3 in amino acids: CASSVGQGSKNIQYF. The CDR3 bases are TGTGCCAGCAGCGTAGGGCAGGGATCCAAAAACATTCAGTACTTC.

This clonotype was counted between two and nine times. The J gene is TRBJ2-5, the V gene TRBV6-1; 13 nucleotides agree with TRBD2. The germline gives CDR1 MNHNS, CDR2 SASEGT. The CDR3 covers 18 residues. Trimming cost V 6 bases and J 5 bases; bases outside gene matches: 15. CDR3 coding DNA: TGTGCCAGCAGGATGACTAGCGGGGGGCCTAGATCCCAGGAGACCCAGTACTTC. Its protein product is CASRMTSGGPRSQETQYF.

This clonotype was picked up a small number of times. This chain links TRBV7-2 with TRBJ1-2, with D possibly matching TRBD1 (5 bases). The CDR3 has 15 residues. V lost 1 base to trimming and J lost 3 bases, with 12 bases between them. Per germline, CDR1 SGHTA and CDR2 FQGNSA. The CDR3 loop reads CASSLGVLGDYGYTF. DNA for the CDR3: TGTGCCAGCAGCTTAGGTGTGCTGGGGGACTATGGCTACACCTTC.

The J gene is TRBJ2-5, the V gene TRBV27; TRBD2 matches at 8 bases. Per the germline V gene, CDR1 is MNHEY and CDR2 is SMNVEV (reference sequence). This CDR3 has 15 amino acids. J gave up 4 bases and V 10 bases, and 14 bases lay outside the gene matches. The CDR3 nucleotides read TGTGCCAACCGAATGAGGGGCGCGGGAGGAGAGACCCAGTACTTC. Amino acid sequence: CANRMRGAGGETQYF.

The V and J genes are TRBV10-3 and TRBJ2-1, with no clear D. The DNA end is a closer match to TRBJ2-5, so the J assignment may be wrong. The CDR3 consists of 12 residues. Per the germline V gene, CDR1 is ENHRY and CDR2 is SYGVKD. The CDR3 sequence is CAISRPAETQYF. The CDR3, as DNA: TGTGCCATCAGTAGGCCCGCGGAGACCCAGTACTTC.

This rearrangement joins TRBV20-1 to TRBJ2-7; 11 nucleotides match TRBD1. V gave up 3 bases and J gave up 0 bases; unmatched junction bases: 1. The germline V gene encodes CDR1 DFQATT and CDR2 SNEGSKA (reference sequence). The CDR3 spans 14 residues. This CDR3 reads CSARDRGLSYEQYF. In DNA form, the CDR3 reads TGCAGTGCTAGGGACAGGGGGCTCTCCTACGAGCAGTACTTC.